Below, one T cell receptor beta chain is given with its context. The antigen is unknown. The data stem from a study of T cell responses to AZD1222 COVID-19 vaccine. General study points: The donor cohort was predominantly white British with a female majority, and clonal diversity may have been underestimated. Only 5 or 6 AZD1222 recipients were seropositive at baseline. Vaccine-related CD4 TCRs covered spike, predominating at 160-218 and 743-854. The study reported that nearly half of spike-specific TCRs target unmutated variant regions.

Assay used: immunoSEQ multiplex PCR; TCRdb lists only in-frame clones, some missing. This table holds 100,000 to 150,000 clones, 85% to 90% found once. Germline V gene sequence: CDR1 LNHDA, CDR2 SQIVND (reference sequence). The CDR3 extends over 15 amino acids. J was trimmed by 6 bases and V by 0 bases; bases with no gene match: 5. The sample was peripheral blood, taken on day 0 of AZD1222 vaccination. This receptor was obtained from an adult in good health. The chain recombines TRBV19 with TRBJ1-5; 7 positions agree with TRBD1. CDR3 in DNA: TGTGCCAGTAGTATAGAGGGGACAGTTGTTCAGCCCCAGCATTTT. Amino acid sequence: CASSIEGTVVQPQHF. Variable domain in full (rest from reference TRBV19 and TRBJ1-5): DGGITQSPKYLFRKEGQNVTLSCEQNLNHDAMYWYRQDPGQGLRLIYYSQIVNDFQKGDIAEGYSVSREKKESFPLTVTSAQKNPTAFYLCASSIEGTVVQPQHFGDGTRLSIL.